These 3 T cell receptor beta chains were sequenced from one sample in a study of cytomegalovirus exposure and HLA in healthy donors. Only in-frame clones appear in the TCRdb table, and some are missing; sequencing was by immunoSEQ multiplex PCR. The table has under 250,000 clones, around 90% seen once. Source material: PBMCs. These receptors all come from a woman younger than 30 in good health and CMV-seropositive.

The gene calls are TRBV19 and TRBJ2-1; TRBD2 is a possible D gene (6 bases). V was clipped by 7 bases and J by 9 bases, with 19 bases between them. The CDR3 consists of 14 residues. Per germline, CDR1 LNHDA and CDR2 SQIVND (reference sequence). The CDR3: CASTPMGGMGEQFF. In nucleotides, the CDR3 is TGTGCCAGTACTCCCATGGGCGGGATGGGTGAGCAGTTCTTC.

This clone was seen just once. The V and J genes are TRBV27 and TRBJ2-7; TRBD2 aligns across 13 bases. This CDR3 contains 16 residues. Per the germline V gene, CDR1 is MNHEY and CDR2 is SMNVEV (reference sequence). V was pared by 6 bases and J by 1 base, with 6 bases of the junction left unmatched. The CDR3 nucleotides read TGTGCCAGCAGACGGACTAGCGGGAGATCTTCCTACGAGCAGTACTTC. Translating gives CASRRTSGRSSYEQYF.

This clone was detected once. J is TRBJ1-2 and V is TRBV19; weak D call: TRBD1 (6 bases). The CDR3 contains 14 residues. Trimming removed 4 bases at V and 2 bases at J, with 11 bases between. Germline CDR1 reads LNHDA; CDR2 reads SQIVND (reference sequence). The CDR3: CASSSGGENYGYTF. CDR3 nucleotides: TGTGCCAGTAGTAGTGGGGGCGAGAACTATGGCTACACCTTC.